This T cell receptor beta chain was retrieved from a study of T-cell memory formation after mild COVID-19. Study-wide context: Largely, TCR clusters stayed within a single donor.

Each CDR3 protein is one row after TCRdb ran MiXCR on the 5' RACE reads. The profile shows about 180,000 distinct CDR3 sequences, roughly 18% of them singletons. This CDR3 has 14 residues. Germline CDR1 is SGHTA and CDR2 is FQGTGA. Trimming cost V 4 bases and J 5 bases; bases outside gene matches: 5. This rearrangement joins TRBV7-3 to TRBJ2-7; 10 bases match TRBD1. This TCR came from a man aged 18 to 29 who had mild COVID-19 (a few samples of this study predate the infection). Cell type and time point are not known. The material sequenced was PBMCs or a T cell subset sorted from them (not recorded which). The CDR3 is CASSSGTGVHEQYF. CDR3 coding DNA: TGTGCCAGCAGCTCCGGGACAGGGGTGCACGAGCAGTACTTC.